This passage covers 25 T cell receptor beta chains from one sample sequenced in a study of shared clonotypes between healthy human individuals. Method: immunoSEQ multiplex PCR; TCRdb's copy keeps in-frame clones and lacks some. Of more than 90,000 clones listed, under 80% were seen once; the top ten hold over 35%. The sequenced sample was memory CD8+ T cells sorted from blood. Subset described: CD45RO+ cells pooled with CCR7-negative TemRA cells. The receptor source for this set is a man aged 25-45 years in good health.

Only one count was recorded for this clone. The chain links TRBV7-9 to TRBJ2-1; D is possibly TRBD2 (6 bases). This CDR3 region has 16 residues. Germline CDR1 and CDR2: SEHNR and FQNEAQ (reference sequence). Between the trimmed V and J ends, which lost 4 bases and 2 bases, there was a span of 15 bases. This chain's CDR3 is CASSSIDGSAYNEQFF. In DNA form, the CDR3 reads TGTGCCAGCAGCTCGATCGACGGGAGCGCCTACAATGAGCAGTTCTTC.

This chain links TRBV5-1 with TRBJ2-1, with 7 bases lining up with TRBD1. With V trimmed by 1 base and J by 4 bases, 5 bases remained unmatched. The CDR3 has 15 residues. The germline V gene has CDR1 SGHRS and CDR2 YFSETQ. The CDR3 here is CASSLTGQSYNEQFF. The CDR3 DNA is TGCGCCAGCAGCTTGACGGGACAGAGTTACAATGAGCAGTTCTTC.

The chain uses TRBV19 and TRBJ2-1; 9 bases are a match to TRBD1. J lost 4 bases, V lost 2 bases, and 3 bases had no gene match. Germline CDR1 LNHDA, CDR2 SQIVND (reference sequence). CDR3 length equals 15 residues. CDR3 DNA: TGTGCCAGTAGTATATACAGGGGGCGTTACAATGAGCAGTTCTTC. Its protein is CASSIYRGRYNEQFF.

This sequence joins TRBV27 and TRBJ2-7; TRBD1 matches at 8 bases. Germline trimming cut 6 bases from V and 2 bases from J; bases unmatched to any gene: 9. The germline CDR1 and CDR2 sequences are MNHEY and SMNVEV (reference sequence). This CDR3 contains 15 residues. The CDR3 sequence is CASSPGQGSPYEQYF. CDR3 nucleotide sequence: TGTGCCAGCAGCCCCGGACAGGGATCCCCCTACGAGCAGTACTTC.

This sequence joins TRBV21-1 and TRBJ2-3; the D segment call TRBD2 is taken from the table without a DNA check. TRBV21-1 is an annotated pseudogene. This CDR3 contains 18 residues. The CDR3 loop reads CASSKMKRTRPSTDTQYF. The CDR3 nucleotides are TGTGCCAGCAGCAAAATGAAACGGACTAGACCTAGCACAGATACGCAGTATTTT.

This clone was detected a few times. V and J are TRBV29-1 and TRBJ1-1, with 9 bases aligning to TRBD1. This CDR3 contains 17 residues. With V trimmed by 7 bases and J by 4 bases, 19 bases remained unmatched. Germline CDR1 reads SQVTM; CDR2 reads ANQGSEA. This chain's CDR3 is CSANTIGTGFGSTEAFF. CDR3 bases: TGCAGCGCAAACACCATCGGGACAGGGTTTGGGAGCACTGAAGCTTTCTTT.

The chain recombines TRBV27 with TRBJ2-1, with 14 bases lining up with TRBD2. CDR1 is MNHEY, CDR2 SMNVEV, per germline (reference sequence). This CDR3 has 20 amino acids. V lost 3 bases, J lost 7 bases, and 17 bases stayed unmatched. CDR3 sequence reads: CASSFRIPGLAGETKNEQFF. DNA for the CDR3: TGTGCCAGCAGTTTCCGAATCCCGGGACTAGCGGGGGAAACCAAAAATGAGCAGTTCTTC.

The chain combines TRBV27 with TRBJ1-1, with D hard to call. Trimming removed 5 bases from V and 1 base from J, with 8 bases in between. The CDR3 sequence is 13 residues long. Germline lookup yields CDR1 MNHEY and CDR2 SMNVEV (reference sequence). The CDR3 region has the DNA TGTGCCAGCAGTCCGTCCGGGAACACTGAAGCTTTCTTT. Protein: CASSPSGNTEAFF.

The chain couples TRBV7-8 to TRBJ2-7, with 9 bases that match TRBD2. Trimming cost V 1 base and J 3 bases; bases outside gene matches: 4. Germline V CDR1 and CDR2: SGHVS, FQNEAQ. This CDR3 has 15 residues. CDR3 DNA sequence: TGTGCCAGCAGCTTAGTAAGCGGGGGGAGCTACGAGCAGTACTTC. Translating it yields CASSLVSGGSYEQYF.

The rearrangement uses TRBV2 and TRBJ2-2; unclear D gene. V was pared by 0 bases and J by 7 bases, with 6 bases between. The CDR3 loop spans 13 amino acids. Germline assignment: CDR1 SNHLY and CDR2 FYNNEI. The CDR3 nucleotides read TGTGCCAGCAGTGAAGCAGGGATCGGGGAGCTGTTTTTT. Its protein is CASSEAGIGELFF.

A single count supports this clone. This chain joins TRBV2 and TRBJ1-1; 7 nucleotides agree with TRBD1. The CDR3 totals 14 residues. Unmatched junction bases numbered 8, after V lost 6 bases and J lost 4 bases. The V gene's germline CDR1 is SNHLY and CDR2 FYNNEI. CDR3 protein: CASSRQGVGTEAFF. The CDR3 coding sequence is TGTGCCAGCAGCAGACAGGGTGTAGGCACTGAAGCTTTCTTT.

This clone was seen just once. The chain uses TRBV5-1 and TRBJ2-3, with 8 bases that match TRBD1. Germline V gives CDR1 SGHRS, CDR2 YFSETQ. This CDR3 has 15 amino acids. J gave up 3 bases and V 4 bases, and 7 bases lay outside the gene matches. CDR3 amino acids: CASSRSGGTTDTQYF. In DNA form, the CDR3 reads TGCGCCAGCAGCCGCTCAGGGGGCACGACAGATACGCAGTATTTT.

The chain recombines TRBV28 with TRBJ2-7; D call uncertain. The CDR3 covers 15 residues. CDR1 and CDR2 (germline): MDHEN, SYDVKM. V was shortened by 4 bases and J by 1 base, with 14 bases between the two germline ends. CDR3 in DNA: TGTGCCAGCAGTTACCTAACAGCCAGTTCCTACGAGCAGTACTTC. This encodes CASSYLTASSYEQYF.

This chain uses TRBV2 with TRBJ2-7, with 7 bases lining up with TRBD1. The CDR3 covers 13 residues. Trimming at V came to 8 bases and at J to 2 bases, leaving 6 bases not matched to a gene. Germline-derived CDR1 and CDR2 are SNHLY and FYNNEI. CDR3 sequence: CASGQEPAYEQYF. Written as DNA, the CDR3 is TGTGCCAGCGGACAGGAGCCAGCCTACGAGCAGTACTTC.

The V and J genes are TRBV29-1 and TRBJ1-1; TRBD1 matches at 8 bases. Trimming at V came to 1 base and at J to 8 bases, leaving 12 bases not matched to a gene. The CDR3 runs to 15 residues. Germline CDR1 is SQVTM and CDR2 is ANQGSEA. CDR3 sequence reads: CSVEARGQVVLEAFF. The CDR3, as DNA: TGCAGCGTTGAAGCCAGGGGGCAAGTGGTACTGGAAGCTTTCTTT.

Comment on this clone: The sample has other DNA sequences that encode this CDR3 too. For the CDR3, the DNA is TGTGCCAGCAGCTTCCCGACTAGCGGGGAAGAGACCCAGTACTTC. Translating it yields CASSFPTSGEETQYF. The genes are TRBV7-9 and TRBJ2-5, with TRBD2 matching over 11 bases. Germline values: CDR1 SEHNR, CDR2 FQNEAQ (reference sequence). The J segment lost 3 bases and the V segment lost 3 bases, leaving 3 bases of the junction unmatched. The CDR3 runs 15 residues.

The chain uses TRBV7-8 and TRBJ1-5; D is possibly TRBD1 (5 bases). Germline V lookup: CDR1 SGHVS, CDR2 FQNEAQ. V was trimmed by 1 base and J by 2 bases, leaving 9 bases between them. CDR3 length equals 15 residues. The CDR3 loop is CASSLGSTGNQPQHF. In DNA form, the CDR3 reads TGTGCCAGCAGCTTAGGCTCGACAGGCAATCAGCCCCAGCATTTT.

The chain employs TRBV9 and TRBJ2-1, with D possibly being TRBD1 (6 bases). V lost 0 bases to trimming and J lost 7 bases, with 17 bases between them. Germline V gives CDR1 SGDLS, CDR2 YYNGEE. This CDR3 is 16 amino acids long. The CDR3 region is CASSVGRGKGQNEQFF. Here the CDR3 DNA reads TGTGCCAGCAGCGTAGGCAGGGGAAAAGGACAGAATGAGCAGTTCTTC.

V usage is TRBV28 and J usage is TRBJ2-7; D is uncertain. V gave up 2 bases and J gave up 3 bases, with 11 bases separating them. This CDR3 region has 14 residues. Germline V gives CDR1 MDHEN, CDR2 SYDVKM. CDR3 bases: TGTGCCAGCAGTTTAACTTTAAGGAACTACGAGCAGTACTTC. Amino acid sequence: CASSLTLRNYEQYF.

CDR3 nucleotide sequence: TGTGCCAGCAGCATACCGGGACACGTAGGCTATGGCTACACCTTC. Protein sequence: CASSIPGHVGYGYTF. The chain employs TRBV28 and TRBJ1-2, with a tentative D call TRBD1 (6 bases). This CDR3 has 15 amino acids. Trimming took off 6 bases at V and 4 bases at J, with 18 bases between the two ends. Looked up from germline, CDR1 is MDHEN and CDR2 is SYDVKM.

CDR3 region: CASSEQGVQETQYF. Here the CDR3 DNA reads TGTGCCAGCAGCGAACAGGGGGTCCAAGAGACCCAGTACTTC. The genes are TRBV25-1 and TRBJ2-5; TRBD1 matches 8 bases. V dropped 6 bases and J dropped 1; count of bases not matched to a gene: 4. This CDR3 region has 14 residues. CDR1 and CDR2 from the germline V gene are MGHDK and SYGVNS.

The chain has TRBV10-2 and TRBJ2-2; no clear D gene. The CDR3 covers 12 residues. The germline gives CDR1 WSHSY, CDR2 SAAADI. V lost 2 bases, J lost 5 bases, and 3 bases lay in between. In DNA form, the CDR3 reads TGCGCCAGCAGTGAGACTACCGGGGAGCTGTTTTTT. Its protein is CASSETTGELFF.

The chain recombines TRBV13 with TRBJ2-6; no firm D call. Germline values: CDR1 PRHDT, CDR2 FYEKMQ (reference sequence). The CDR3 extends over 16 amino acids. Trimming pared 5 bases from V and 0 bases from J, leaving 11 bases between. The CDR3 here is CASSPRSLSGANVLTF. CDR3 bases: TGTGCCAGCAGCCCTCGGTCGCTCTCTGGGGCCAACGTCCTGACTTTC.

This chain's CDR3 is CASSILAGTDNEQFF. The CDR3 nucleotides read TGTGCCAGCAGCATACTAGCGGGGACCGACAATGAGCAGTTCTTC. The V call is TRBV6-1, the J call TRBJ2-1, with 10 bases fitting TRBD2. The germline V gene encodes CDR1 MNHNS and CDR2 SASEGT. CDR3 length: 15 amino acids. With V trimmed by 6 bases and J by 5 bases, 7 bases remained unmatched.

This sequence joins TRBV11-2 and TRBJ2-3, with 13 bases fitting TRBD2. After removal of 3 bases from V and 2 bases from J, the junction contained 8 bases not matched to a gene. The CDR3 consists of 18 residues. Germline CDR1 SGHAT, CDR2 FQNNGV. CDR3 sequence reads: CASSFPGTSGKLTDTQYF. CDR3 bases: TGTGCCAGCAGCTTTCCCGGGACTAGCGGGAAACTCACAGATACGCAGTATTTT.